This T cell receptor (beta chain) comes out of a study of beta chain features in type 1 diabetes. Overall study: The study found patients and healthy donors alike in age, gender and cell yields. Study observations and caveats: Across patients, naive, central memory and Treg TCRB repertoires exhibited apparently greater similarity than was observed across healthy donors. With patients and controls alike, PCR might favor shorter templates to an equal degree. In type 1 diabetes patients, VDJ junctions had fewer insertions; deletions at these junctions were more frequent.

Comment on this clone: What it binds is unknown.

V lost 1 base, J lost 7 bases, and 4 bases lay in between. Per germline, CDR1 SEHNR and CDR2 FQNEAQ (reference sequence). The CDR3 has 11 amino acids. Sequencing targeted expressed TCRB transcripts, as all isolated RNA had been reverse transcribed. Data came from immunoSEQ multiplex PCR; TCRdb stores just in-frame clones and leaves some out. The sample includes 620,000 or so clones, around a sixth of them seen just once. V gene TRBV7-9 combines with J gene TRBJ1-1, with D hard to call. The sequence was obtained from a man between 18 and 29 years old in good health. Sequenced material: naive CD4+ T cells from blood. CDR3 DNA: TGTGCCAGCAGCTTAGTGATTGAAGCTTTCTTT. It yields the protein CASSLVIEAFF.